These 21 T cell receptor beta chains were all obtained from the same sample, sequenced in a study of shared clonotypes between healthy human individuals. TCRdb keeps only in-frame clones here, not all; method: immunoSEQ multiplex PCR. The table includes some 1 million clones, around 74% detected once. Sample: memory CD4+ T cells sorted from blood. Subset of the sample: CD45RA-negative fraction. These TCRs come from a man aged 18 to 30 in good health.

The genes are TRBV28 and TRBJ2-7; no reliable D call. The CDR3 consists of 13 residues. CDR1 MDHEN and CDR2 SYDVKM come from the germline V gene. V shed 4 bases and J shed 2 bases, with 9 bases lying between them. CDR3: CASSSPYPYEQYF. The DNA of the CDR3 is TGTGCCAGCAGTTCTCCCTACCCCTACGAGCAGTACTTC. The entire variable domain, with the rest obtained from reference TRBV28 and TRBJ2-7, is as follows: DVKVTQSSRYLVKRTGEKVFLECVQDMDHENMFWYRQDPGLGLRLIYFSYDVKMKEKGDIPEGYSVSREKKERFSLILESASTNQTSMYLCASSSPYPYEQYFGPGTRLTVT.

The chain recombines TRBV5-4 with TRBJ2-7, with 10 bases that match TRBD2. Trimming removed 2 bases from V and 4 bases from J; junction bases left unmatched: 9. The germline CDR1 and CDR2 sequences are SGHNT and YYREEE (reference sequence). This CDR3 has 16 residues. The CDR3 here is CASSLTSGRANYEQYF. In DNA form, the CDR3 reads TGTGCCAGCAGCTTAACGAGCGGGAGGGCCAATTACGAGCAGTACTTC.

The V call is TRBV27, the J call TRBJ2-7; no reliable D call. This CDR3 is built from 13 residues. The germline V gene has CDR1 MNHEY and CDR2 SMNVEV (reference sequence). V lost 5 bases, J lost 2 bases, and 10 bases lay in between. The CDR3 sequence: CASSGYPTYEQYF. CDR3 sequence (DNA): TGTGCCAGCAGTGGTTACCCTACCTACGAGCAGTACTTC.

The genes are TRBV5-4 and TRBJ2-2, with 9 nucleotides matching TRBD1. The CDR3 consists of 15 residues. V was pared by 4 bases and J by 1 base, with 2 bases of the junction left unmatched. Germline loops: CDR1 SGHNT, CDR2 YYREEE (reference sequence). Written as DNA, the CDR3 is TGTGCCAGCAGCGCGGGACAGGGGAACACCGGGGAGCTGTTTTTT. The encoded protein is CASSAGQGNTGELFF.

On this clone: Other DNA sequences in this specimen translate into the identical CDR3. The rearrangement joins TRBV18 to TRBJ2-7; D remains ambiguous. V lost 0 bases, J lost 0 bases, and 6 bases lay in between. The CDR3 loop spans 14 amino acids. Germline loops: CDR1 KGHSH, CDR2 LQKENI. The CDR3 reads CASSPPGTSYEQYF. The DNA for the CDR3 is TGTGCCAGCTCACCACCGGGCACCTCCTACGAGCAGTACTTC.

The CDR3 bases are TGTGCCAGTACGCTAGGGAGCGGGAATGGGGGCTACACCTTC. This encodes CASTLGSGNGGYTF. The chain has TRBV19 and TRBJ1-2; D is uncertain. V was shortened by 7 bases and J by 8 bases, with 20 bases between the two germline ends. The germline V gene encodes CDR1 LNHDA and CDR2 SQIVND (reference sequence). CDR3 length equals 14 residues.

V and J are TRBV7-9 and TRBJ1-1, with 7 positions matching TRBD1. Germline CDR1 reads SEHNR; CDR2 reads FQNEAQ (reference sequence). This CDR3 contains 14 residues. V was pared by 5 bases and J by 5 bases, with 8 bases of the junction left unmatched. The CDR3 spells CASSRQGGGTEAFF. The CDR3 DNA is TGTGCCAGCAGCCGACAGGGTGGAGGGACTGAAGCTTTCTTT.

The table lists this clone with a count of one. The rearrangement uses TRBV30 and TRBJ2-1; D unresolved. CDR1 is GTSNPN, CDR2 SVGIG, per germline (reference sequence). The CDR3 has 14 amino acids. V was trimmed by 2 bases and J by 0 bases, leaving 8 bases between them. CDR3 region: CAWSRHSSYNEQFF. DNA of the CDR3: TGTGCCTGGAGTCGACACAGCTCCTACAATGAGCAGTTCTTC.

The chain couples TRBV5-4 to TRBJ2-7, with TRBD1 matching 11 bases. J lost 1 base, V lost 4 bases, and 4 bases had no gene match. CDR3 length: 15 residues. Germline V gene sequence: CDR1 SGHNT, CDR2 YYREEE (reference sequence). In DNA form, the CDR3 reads TGTGCCAGCAGCATTGGGACAGGGGGGTCCTACGAGCAGTACTTC. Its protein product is CASSIGTGGSYEQYF.

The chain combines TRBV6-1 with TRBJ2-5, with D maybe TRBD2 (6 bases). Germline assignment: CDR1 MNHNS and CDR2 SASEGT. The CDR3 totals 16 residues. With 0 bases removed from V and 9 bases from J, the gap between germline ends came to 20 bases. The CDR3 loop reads CASSEAEGFVRVSQYF. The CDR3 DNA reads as TGTGCCAGCAGTGAAGCGGAGGGCTTCGTGAGGGTGTCCCAGTACTTC.

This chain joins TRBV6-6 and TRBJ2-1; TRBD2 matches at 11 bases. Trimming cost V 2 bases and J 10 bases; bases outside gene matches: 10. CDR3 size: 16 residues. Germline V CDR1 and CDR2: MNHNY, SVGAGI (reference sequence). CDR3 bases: TGTGCCAGCAGTTACCCACTAGCGGGAGAGCTCTCCGAGCAGTTCTTC. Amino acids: CASSYPLAGELSEQFF.

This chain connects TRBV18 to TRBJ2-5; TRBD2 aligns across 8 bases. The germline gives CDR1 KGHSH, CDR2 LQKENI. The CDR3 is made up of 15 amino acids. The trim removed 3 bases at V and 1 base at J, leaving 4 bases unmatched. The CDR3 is CASSPRGGPQETQYF. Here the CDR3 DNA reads TGTGCCAGCTCACCCCGCGGGGGGCCCCAAGAGACCCAGTACTTC.

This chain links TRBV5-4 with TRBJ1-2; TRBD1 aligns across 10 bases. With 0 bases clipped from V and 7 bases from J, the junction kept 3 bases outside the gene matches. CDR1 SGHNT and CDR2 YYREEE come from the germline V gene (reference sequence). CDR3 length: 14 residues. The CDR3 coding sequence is TGTGCCAGCAGCTTGGGCCGGACAGGGGGTGGCTACACCTTC. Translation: CASSLGRTGGGYTF.

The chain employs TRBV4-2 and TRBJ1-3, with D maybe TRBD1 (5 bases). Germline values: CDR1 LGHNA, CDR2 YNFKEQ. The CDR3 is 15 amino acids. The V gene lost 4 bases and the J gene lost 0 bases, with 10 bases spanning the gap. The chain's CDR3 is CASSRTTDSGNTIYF. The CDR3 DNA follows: TGTGCCAGCAGCCGAACGACAGACTCTGGAAACACCATATATTTT.

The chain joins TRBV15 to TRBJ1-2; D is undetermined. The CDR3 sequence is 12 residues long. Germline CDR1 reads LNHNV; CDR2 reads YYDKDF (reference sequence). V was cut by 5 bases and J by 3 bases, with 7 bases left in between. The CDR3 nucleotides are TGTGCCACCAGCTATCGGGACTATGGCTACACCTTC. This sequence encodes CATSYRDYGYTF.

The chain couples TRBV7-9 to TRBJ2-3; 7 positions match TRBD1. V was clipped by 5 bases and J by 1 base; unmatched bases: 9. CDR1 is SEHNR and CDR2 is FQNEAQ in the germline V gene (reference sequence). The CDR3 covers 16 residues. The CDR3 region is CASSPDRAARTDTQYF. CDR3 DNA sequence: TGTGCCAGCAGCCCAGACAGGGCGGCCCGCACAGATACGCAGTATTTT.

The DNA of the CDR3 is TGTGCCAGTAAAATGGAGGGGCACAATGAGCAGTTCTTC. This gives the protein CASKMEGHNEQFF. The rearrangement links TRBV19 to TRBJ2-1, with TRBD2 as a possible D gene (6 bases). Trimming removed 7 bases at V and 5 bases at J, with 12 bases between. This CDR3 region has 13 residues. Germline CDR1 LNHDA, CDR2 SQIVND (reference sequence).

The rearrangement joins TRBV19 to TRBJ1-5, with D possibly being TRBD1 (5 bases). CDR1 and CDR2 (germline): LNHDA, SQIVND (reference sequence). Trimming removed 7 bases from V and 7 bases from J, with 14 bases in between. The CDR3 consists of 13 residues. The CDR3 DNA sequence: TGTGCCAGTACCCCTGGCAGGGTGCAGCCCCAGCATTTT. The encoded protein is CASTPGRVQPQHF.

CDR3 nucleotide sequence: TGTGCCAGCTCACCGGGACCACCCCTTGGGGCCAACGTCCTGACTTTC. Its protein product is CASSPGPPLGANVLTF. The chain links TRBV18 to TRBJ2-6; TRBD1 or TRBD2 may be the D gene (5 bases each). In germline, CDR1 is KGHSH, CDR2 LQKENI. The CDR3 runs to 16 residues. Trimming cost V 3 bases and J 3 bases, with 12 bases left between them.

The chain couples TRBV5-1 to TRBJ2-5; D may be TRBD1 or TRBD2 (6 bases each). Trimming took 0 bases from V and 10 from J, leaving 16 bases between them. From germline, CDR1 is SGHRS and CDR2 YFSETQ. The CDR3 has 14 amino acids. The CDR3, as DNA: TGCGCCAGCAGCTTGGGGACCGGGGGCGAGGACCAGTACTTC. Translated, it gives CASSLGTGGEDQYF.

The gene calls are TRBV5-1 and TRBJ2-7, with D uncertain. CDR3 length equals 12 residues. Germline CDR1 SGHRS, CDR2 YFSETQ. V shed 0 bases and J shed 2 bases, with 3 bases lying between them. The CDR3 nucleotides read TGCGCCAGCAGCTTGGTTCCCTACGAGCAGTACTTC. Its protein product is CASSLVPYEQYF.